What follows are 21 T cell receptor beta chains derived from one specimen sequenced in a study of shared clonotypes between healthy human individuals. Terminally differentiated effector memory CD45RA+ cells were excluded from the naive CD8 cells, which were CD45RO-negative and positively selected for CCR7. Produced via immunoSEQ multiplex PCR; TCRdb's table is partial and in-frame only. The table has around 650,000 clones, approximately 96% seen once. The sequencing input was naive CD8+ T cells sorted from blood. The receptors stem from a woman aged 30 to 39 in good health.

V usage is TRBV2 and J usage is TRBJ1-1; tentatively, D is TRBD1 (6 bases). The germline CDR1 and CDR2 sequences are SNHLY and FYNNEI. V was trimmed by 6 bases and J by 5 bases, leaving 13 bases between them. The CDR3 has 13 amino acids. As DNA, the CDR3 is TGTGCCAGCAGCACAACAGGGAGGACTGAAGCTTTCTTT. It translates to CASSTTGRTEAFF.

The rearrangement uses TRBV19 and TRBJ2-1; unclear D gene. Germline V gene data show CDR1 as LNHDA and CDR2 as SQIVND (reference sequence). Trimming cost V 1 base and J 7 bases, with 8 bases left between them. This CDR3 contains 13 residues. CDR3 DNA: TGTGCCAGTAGTATAGGTAACCTTAATGAGCAGTTCTTC. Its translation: CASSIGNLNEQFF.

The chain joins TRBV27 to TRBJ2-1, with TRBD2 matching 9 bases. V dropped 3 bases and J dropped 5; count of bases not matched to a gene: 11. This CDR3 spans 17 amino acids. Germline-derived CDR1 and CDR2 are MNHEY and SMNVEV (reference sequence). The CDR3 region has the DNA TGTGCCAGCAGTTTTCAACCCCTAGCGGGATACGACAATGAGCAGTTCTTC. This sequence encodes CASSFQPLAGYDNEQFF.

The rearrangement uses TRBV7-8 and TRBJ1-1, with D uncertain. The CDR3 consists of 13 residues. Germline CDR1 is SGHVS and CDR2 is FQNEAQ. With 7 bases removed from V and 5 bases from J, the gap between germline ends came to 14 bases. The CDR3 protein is CASTAGILTEAFF. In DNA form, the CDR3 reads TGTGCCAGCACCGCGGGTATTTTGACTGAAGCTTTCTTT. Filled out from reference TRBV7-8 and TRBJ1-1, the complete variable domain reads GAGVSQSPRYKVAKRGQDVALRCDPISGHVSLFWYQQALGQGPEFLTYFQNEAQLDKSGLPSDRFFAERPEGSVSTLKIQRTQQEDSAVYLCASTAGILTEAFFGQGTRLTVV.

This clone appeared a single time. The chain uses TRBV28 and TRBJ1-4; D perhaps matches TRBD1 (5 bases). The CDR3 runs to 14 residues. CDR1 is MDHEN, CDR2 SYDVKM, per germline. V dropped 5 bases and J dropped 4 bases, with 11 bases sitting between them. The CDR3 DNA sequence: TGTGCCAGCAGTCCTCCAGGGAGTAATGAAAAACTGTTTTTT. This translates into CASSPPGSNEKLFF.

CDR3 nucleotides: TGTGCCAGCAGCTTGGAACCGAGAGGCACAGATACGCAGTATTTT. Its protein is CASSLEPRGTDTQYF. This sequence joins TRBV5-6 and TRBJ2-3; D not certain. Germline V gene lookup returns CDR1 SGHDT and CDR2 YYEEEE. The CDR3 spans 15 residues. Trimming cost V 0 bases and J 1 base, with 9 bases left between them. The whole variable domain, filled in from reference TRBV5-6 and TRBJ2-3, reads DAGVTQSPTHLIKTRGQQVTLRCSPKSGHDTVSWYQQALGQGPQFIFQYYEEEERQRGNFPDRFSGHQFPNYSSELNVNALLLGDSALYLCASSLEPRGTDTQYFGPGTRLTVL.

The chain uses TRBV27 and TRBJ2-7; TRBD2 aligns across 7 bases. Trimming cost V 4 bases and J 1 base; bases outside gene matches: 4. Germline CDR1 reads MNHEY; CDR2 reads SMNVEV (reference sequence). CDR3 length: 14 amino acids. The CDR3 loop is CASSYSSGSYEQYF. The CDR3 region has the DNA TGTGCCAGCAGTTACTCTAGCGGTTCCTACGAGCAGTACTTC.

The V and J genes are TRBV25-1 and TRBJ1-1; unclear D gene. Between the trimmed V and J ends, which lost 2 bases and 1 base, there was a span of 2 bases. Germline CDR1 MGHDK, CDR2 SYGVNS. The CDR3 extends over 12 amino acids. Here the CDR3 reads CASSEGNTEAFF. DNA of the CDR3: TGTGCCAGCAGTGAAGGGAACACTGAAGCTTTCTTT.

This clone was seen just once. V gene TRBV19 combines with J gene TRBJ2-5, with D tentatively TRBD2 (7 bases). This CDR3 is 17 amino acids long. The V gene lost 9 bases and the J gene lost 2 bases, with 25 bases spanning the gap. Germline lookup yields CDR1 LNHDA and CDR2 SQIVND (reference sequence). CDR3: CASSGRGGGELQETQYF. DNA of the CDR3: TGTGCCAGCAGTGGTCGAGGGGGGGGAGAACTACAAGAGACCCAGTACTTC.

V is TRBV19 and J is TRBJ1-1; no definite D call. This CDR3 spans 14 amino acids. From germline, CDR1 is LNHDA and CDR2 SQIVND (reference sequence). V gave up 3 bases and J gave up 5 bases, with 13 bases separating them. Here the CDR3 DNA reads TGTGCCAGTAGTATCATGGGAGTTTCGACTGAAGCTTTCTTT. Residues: CASSIMGVSTEAFF.

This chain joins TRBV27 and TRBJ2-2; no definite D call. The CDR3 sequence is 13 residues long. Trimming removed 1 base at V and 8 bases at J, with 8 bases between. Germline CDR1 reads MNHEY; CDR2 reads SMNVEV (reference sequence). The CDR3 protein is CASSLYGKGELFF. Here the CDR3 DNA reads TGTGCCAGCAGTTTATACGGAAAAGGGGAGCTGTTTTTT.

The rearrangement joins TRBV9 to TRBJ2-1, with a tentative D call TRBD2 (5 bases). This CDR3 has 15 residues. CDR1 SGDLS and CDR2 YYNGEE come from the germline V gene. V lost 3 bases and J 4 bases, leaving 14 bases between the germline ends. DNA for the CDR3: TGTGCCAGCAGCGCCAGTCTAGCACTATACAATGAGCAGTTCTTC. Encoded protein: CASSASLALYNEQFF.

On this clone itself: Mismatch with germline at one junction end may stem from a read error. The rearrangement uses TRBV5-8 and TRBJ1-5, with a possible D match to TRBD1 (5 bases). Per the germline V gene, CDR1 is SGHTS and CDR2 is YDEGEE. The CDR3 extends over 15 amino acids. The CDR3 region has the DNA TGTGCCAGCAGCCCAGTCGGGGGTCCCGTTCAGTCCCAGCATTTT. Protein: CASSPVGGPVQSQHF. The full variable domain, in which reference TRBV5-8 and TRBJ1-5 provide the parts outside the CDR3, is EAGVTQSPTHLIKTRGQQATLRCSPISGHTSVYWYQQALGLGLQFLLWYDEGEERNRGNFPPRFSGRQFPNYSSELNVNALELEDSALYLCASSPVGGPVQSQHFGDGTRLSIL.

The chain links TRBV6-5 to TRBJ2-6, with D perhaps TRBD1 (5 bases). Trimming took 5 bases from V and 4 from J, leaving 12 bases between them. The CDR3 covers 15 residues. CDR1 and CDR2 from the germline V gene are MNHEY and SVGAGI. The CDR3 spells CASSIRGTGANVLTF. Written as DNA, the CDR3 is TGTGCCAGCAGTATTAGGGGTACGGGGGCCAACGTCCTGACTTTC.

The CDR3 is CASSFSVETQYF. As DNA, the CDR3 is TGTGCCAGCAGCTTTTCCGTAGAGACCCAGTACTTC. The chain couples TRBV11-2 to TRBJ2-5; D gene unclear. Germline V gene data show CDR1 as SGHAT and CDR2 as FQNNGV. Trimming pared 3 bases from V and 4 bases from J, leaving 6 bases between. The CDR3 is 12 residues long.

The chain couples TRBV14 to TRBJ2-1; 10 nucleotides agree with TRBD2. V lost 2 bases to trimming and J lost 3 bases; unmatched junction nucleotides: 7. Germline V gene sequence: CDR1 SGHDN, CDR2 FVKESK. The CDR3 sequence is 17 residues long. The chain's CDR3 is CASSQRTSGIGYNEQFF. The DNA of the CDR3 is TGTGCCAGCAGCCAACGGACTAGCGGAATAGGCTACAATGAGCAGTTCTTC.

The CDR3 loop is CASSPTTSGIYNEQFF. CDR3 bases: TGTGCCAGCAGCCCAACGACTAGCGGGATCTACAATGAGCAGTTCTTC. V usage is TRBV9 and J usage is TRBJ2-1, with 11 bases aligning to TRBD2. The germline gives CDR1 SGDLS, CDR2 YYNGEE. This CDR3 contains 16 residues. V was clipped by 4 bases and J by 3 bases; unmatched bases: 6.

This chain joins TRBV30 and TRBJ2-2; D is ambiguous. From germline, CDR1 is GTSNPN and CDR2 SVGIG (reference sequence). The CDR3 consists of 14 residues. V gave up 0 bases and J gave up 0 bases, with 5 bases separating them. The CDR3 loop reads CAWSVSPNTGELFF. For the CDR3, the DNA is TGTGCCTGGAGTGTATCTCCGAACACCGGGGAGCTGTTTTTT.

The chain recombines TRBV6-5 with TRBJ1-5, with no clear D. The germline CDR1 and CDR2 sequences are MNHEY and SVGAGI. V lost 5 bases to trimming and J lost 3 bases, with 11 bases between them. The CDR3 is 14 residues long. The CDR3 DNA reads TGTGCCAGCAGTGAAGGAGGAAACAATCAGCCCCAGCATTTT. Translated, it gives CASSEGGNNQPQHF.

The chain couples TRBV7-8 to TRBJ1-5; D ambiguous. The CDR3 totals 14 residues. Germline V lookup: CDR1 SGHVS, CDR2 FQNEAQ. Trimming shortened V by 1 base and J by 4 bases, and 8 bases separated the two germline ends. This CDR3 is CASSLGRTNQPQHF. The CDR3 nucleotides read TGTGCCAGCAGCTTAGGACGAACGAATCAGCCCCAGCATTTT.

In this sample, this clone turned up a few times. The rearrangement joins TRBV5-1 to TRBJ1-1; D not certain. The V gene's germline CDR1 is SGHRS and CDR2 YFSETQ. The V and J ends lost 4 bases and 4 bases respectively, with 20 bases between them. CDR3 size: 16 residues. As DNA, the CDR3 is TGCGCCAGCAGCGCCCTGCAACTCGGGGTGGGCACTGAAGCTTTCTTT. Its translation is CASSALQLGVGTEAFF. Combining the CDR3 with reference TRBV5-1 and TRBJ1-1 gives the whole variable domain KAGVTQTPRYLIKTRGQQVTLSCSPISGHRSVSWYQQTPGQGLQFLFEYFSETQRNKGNFPGRFSGRQFSNSRSEMNVSTLELGDSALYLCASSALQLGVGTEAFFGQGTRLTVV.